These 27 T cell receptor beta chains were sequenced from one sample in a study of long-term antiretroviral therapy in people with HIV. immunoSEQ v3.0 was run at survey level. Data came from immunoSEQ multiplex PCR; TCRdb stores just in-frame clones and leaves some out. The sample holds about 16,000 clones; around 80% are singletons and the top ten take more than 7%. This material consisted of unsorted PBMCs, taken 0.1 years after starting antiretroviral therapy. The receptors derive from a man between 18 and 29 years old with HIV.

The rearrangement joins TRBV7-9 to TRBJ1-4; D gene uncertain. This CDR3 has 14 residues. Trimming shortened V by 5 bases and J by 2 bases, and 9 bases separated the two germline ends. The germline gives CDR1 SEHNR, CDR2 FQNEAQ (reference sequence). As DNA, the CDR3 is TGTGCCAGCAGCCTTGAGGTTACTAATGAAAAACTGTTTTTT. It translates to CASSLEVTNEKLFF.

The chain employs TRBV2 and TRBJ2-7, with 8 positions matching TRBD1. V lost 3 bases and J lost 2; bases outside the gene matches: 9. The CDR3 length is 16 residues. The germline CDR1 and CDR2 sequences are SNHLY and FYNNEI. The CDR3 bases are TGTGCCAGCAGTGATTCCTACGGGACAGGAACCTACGAGCAGTACTTC. It is translated as CASSDSYGTGTYEQYF.

This clone has more than one count but fewer than ten. The rearrangement links TRBV5-6 to TRBJ1-6; a possible D gene is TRBD1 (6 bases). The CDR3 loop spans 16 amino acids. Trimming pared 4 bases from V and 7 bases from J, leaving 18 bases between. Germline lookup yields CDR1 SGHDT and CDR2 YYEEEE. This chain's CDR3 is CASSPAGGVKNSPLHF. The DNA of the CDR3 is TGTGCCAGCAGCCCTGCTGGGGGCGTGAAAAATTCACCCCTCCACTTT. Filled out from reference TRBV5-6 and TRBJ1-6, the complete variable domain reads DAGVTQSPTHLIKTRGQQVTLRCSPKSGHDTVSWYQQALGQGPQFIFQYYEEEERQRGNFPDRFSGHQFPNYSSELNVNALLLGDSALYLCASSPAGGVKNSPLHFGNGTRLTVT.

The chain uses TRBV6-6 and TRBJ2-5; D gene unclear. CDR3 length: 13 residues. Germline-derived CDR1 and CDR2 are MNHNY and SVGAGI (reference sequence). V lost 2 bases and J lost 4, with 8 bases in between. The CDR3 sequence: CASSYRKVETQYF. The CDR3 nucleotides read TGTGCCAGCAGTTACCGGAAGGTAGAGACCCAGTACTTC.

V is TRBV28 and J is TRBJ2-7; no clear D gene. CDR3 length: 16 amino acids. Germline values: CDR1 MDHEN, CDR2 SYDVKM. V lost 5 bases and J 2 bases, leaving 19 bases between the germline ends. The CDR3 loop reads CASSPYGSSSTYEQYF. CDR3 coding DNA: TGTGCCAGCAGTCCCTATGGGTCTAGTTCTACCTACGAGCAGTACTTC.

By its share, this clone is medium-sized. The J gene is TRBJ2-7, the V gene TRBV6-5, with unresolved D. The CDR3 length is 12 residues. Germline loops: CDR1 MNHEY, CDR2 SVGAGI. Trimming removed 8 bases at V and 1 base at J, with 9 bases between. The CDR3 DNA reads as TGTGCCAGCCTTCGTCCGTCCTACGAGCAGTACTTC. Its translation: CASLRPSYEQYF.

This chain joins TRBV6-5 and TRBJ2-7, with D perhaps TRBD2 (6 bases). Deletions cut 0 bases from V and 3 bases from J, with 15 bases between. Germline assignment: CDR1 MNHEY and CDR2 SVGAGI. The length of the CDR3 is 16 residues. The CDR3: CASSYSIRELRYEQYF. The CDR3 DNA reads as TGTGCCAGCAGTTACTCGATTCGGGAGCTGCGCTACGAGCAGTACTTC.

The chain combines TRBV10-2 with TRBJ2-1; D is possibly TRBD2 (6 bases). Germline V CDR1 and CDR2: WSHSY, SAAADI. Between the trimmed V and J ends, which lost 2 bases and 10 bases, there was a span of 9 bases. The CDR3 runs to 12 residues. The CDR3 sequence: CASSEAGREQFF. The CDR3 DNA reads as TGCGCCAGCAGTGAGGCGGGGAGGGAGCAGTTCTTC.

The rearrangement uses TRBV30 and TRBJ1-2; weak D call: TRBD1 (5 bases). The CDR3 is 13 residues long. V was clipped by 3 bases and J by 8 bases, with 16 bases between them. CDR1 is GTSNPN and CDR2 is SVGIG in the germline V gene (reference sequence). The CDR3 bases are TGTGCCTGGAGCCCCTTTGGGGCTCAGGGCTACACCTTC. This translates into CAWSPFGAQGYTF.

The genes are TRBV6-6 and TRBJ1-2; 7 nucleotides line up with TRBD1. V trimming: 10 bases; J trimming: 1 base; junction bases outside the gene matches: 15. The CDR3 extends over 16 amino acids. Germline lookup yields CDR1 MNHNY and CDR2 SVGAGI (reference sequence). The chain's CDR3 is CATGPSKDRINYGYTF. The CDR3 bases are TGTGCCACCGGACCCTCGAAGGACAGGATTAACTATGGCTACACCTTC.

V usage is TRBV5-6 and J usage is TRBJ2-7; 10 nucleotides match TRBD1. Trimming at V came to 4 bases and at J to 4 bases, leaving 8 bases not matched to a gene. Germline assignment: CDR1 SGHDT and CDR2 YYEEEE. The CDR3 consists of 15 residues. This CDR3 is CASSVAGTGVYEQYF. CDR3 nucleotides: TGTGCCAGCAGCGTAGCCGGGACAGGGGTTTACGAGCAGTACTTC.

This sequence joins TRBV9 and TRBJ2-1, with TRBD1 identical over 10 bases. The V gene's germline CDR1 is SGDLS and CDR2 YYNGEE. The trim removed 4 bases at V and 5 bases at J, leaving 3 bases unmatched. This CDR3 has 14 amino acids. CDR3 nucleotides: TGTGCCAGCAGCTTCGGGACAGGGGACAATGAGCAGTTCTTC. It is translated as CASSFGTGDNEQFF.

The rearrangement joins TRBV14 to TRBJ2-7; 7 positions agree with TRBD1. With V trimmed by 4 bases and J by 1 base, 4 bases remained unmatched. Germline V gene lookup returns CDR1 SGHDN and CDR2 FVKESK. The CDR3 is 14 amino acids. CDR3: CASSLGQVSYEQYF. The DNA for the CDR3 is TGTGCCAGCAGCCTTGGACAGGTTTCCTACGAGCAGTACTTC.

The J gene is TRBJ1-2, the V gene TRBV6-1; D is perhaps TRBD1 (5 bases). Germline V gene lookup returns CDR1 MNHNS and CDR2 SASEGT. CDR3 size: 15 residues. Trimming stripped 4 bases from V and 7 bases from J, with 19 bases between. This CDR3 reads CASSVFGARERGYTF. The CDR3 nucleotides read TGTGCCAGCAGTGTCTTCGGGGCCCGGGAACGTGGCTACACCTTC.

V and J are TRBV30 and TRBJ1-3, with D uncertain. Germline V lookup: CDR1 GTSNPN, CDR2 SVGIG (reference sequence). There are 13 residues in the CDR3. With 2 bases removed from V and 0 bases from J, the gap between germline ends came to 5 bases. The CDR3 sequence: CAWSRGSGNTIYF. In DNA, the CDR3 is TGTGCCTGGAGTAGAGGCTCTGGAAACACCATATATTTT.

The chain links TRBV4-3 to TRBJ2-7; maybe TRBD1 (5 bases). V lost 1 base, J lost 6 bases, and 10 bases lay in between. The CDR3 is 13 amino acids. Germline CDR1 is LGHNA and CDR2 is YSLEER. The CDR3 is CASSQVGVGEQYF. In nucleotides, the CDR3 is TGCGCCAGCAGCCAAGTAGGGGTAGGCGAGCAGTACTTC.

This chain connects TRBV19 to TRBJ2-2, with D tentatively TRBD2 (5 bases). The germline V gene has CDR1 LNHDA and CDR2 SQIVND (reference sequence). V was pared by 5 bases and J by 4 bases, with 11 bases between. The CDR3 extends over 14 amino acids. CDR3 protein: CASSQGLLTGELFF. For the CDR3, the DNA is TGTGCCAGTAGTCAAGGACTCCTCACCGGGGAGCTGTTTTTT.

V usage is TRBV18 and J usage is TRBJ2-1; 7 positions agree with TRBD1. Losses at the gene ends were 0 bases for V and 5 bases for J; bases not matched to a gene: 10. CDR3 length equals 17 residues. CDR1 is KGHSH and CDR2 is LQKENI in the germline V gene. The CDR3 protein is CASSPPIGTADNNEQFF. The CDR3, as DNA: TGTGCCAGCTCACCACCGATTGGGACAGCGGATAACAATGAGCAGTTCTTC.

The chain is built from TRBV6-6 and TRBJ1-4, with 7 positions matching TRBD1. Per germline, CDR1 MNHNY and CDR2 SVGAGI (reference sequence). Unmatched junction bases numbered 5, after V lost 9 bases and J lost 4 bases. This CDR3 contains 13 residues. The CDR3 sequence is CASTTGNNEKLFF. The CDR3 nucleotides are TGTGCCAGTACGACAGGGAATAATGAAAAACTGTTTTTT.

J is TRBJ1-2 and V is TRBV7-8, with D unclear. CDR1 and CDR2 (germline): SGHVS, FQNEAQ. Trimming stripped 8 bases from V and 5 bases from J, with 15 bases between. CDR3 size: 13 residues. This CDR3 reads CASFTERVYGYTF. The CDR3 nucleotides read TGTGCCAGCTTTACCGAGCGGGTTTATGGCTACACCTTC. Variable domain in full (rest from reference TRBV7-8 and TRBJ1-2): GAGVSQSPRYKVAKRGQDVALRCDPISGHVSLFWYQQALGQGPEFLTYFQNEAQLDKSGLPSDRFFAERPEGSVSTLKIQRTQQEDSAVYLCASFTERVYGYTFGSGTRLTVV.

V gene TRBV10-3 combines with J gene TRBJ1-1; possible D gene TRBD1, 5 bases. V was trimmed by 6 bases and J by 4 bases, leaving 15 bases between them. Germline V CDR1 and CDR2: ENHRY, SYGVKD. This CDR3 is 14 amino acids long. CDR3 bases: TGTGCCATCAGCCCCGATACGGGGGGCACTGAAGCTTTCTTT. Encoded protein: CAISPDTGGTEAFF.

The chain employs TRBV11-3 and TRBJ2-3, with 7 bases aligning to TRBD2. V lost 1 base and J lost 5; bases outside the gene matches: 12. Per germline, CDR1 SGHNT and CDR2 YENEEA. This CDR3 is built from 17 residues. CDR3 in amino acids: CASSLAPPGLRGDTQYF. The CDR3 region has the DNA TGTGCCAGCAGCTTAGCTCCCCCGGGACTACGGGGAGATACGCAGTATTTT.

The V and J genes are TRBV27 and TRBJ1-4; a possible D gene is TRBD1 (5 bases). Per germline, CDR1 MNHEY and CDR2 SMNVEV (reference sequence). The V and J ends lost 5 bases and 5 bases respectively, with 12 bases between them. The CDR3 length is 14 residues. CDR3: CASSADSRNEKLFF. The CDR3 nucleotides read TGTGCCAGCAGTGCAGACAGTCGAAATGAAAAACTGTTTTTT.

The genes are TRBV9 and TRBJ1-2; D is unclear. Between the trimmed V and J ends, which lost 4 bases and 3 bases, there was a span of 13 bases. Germline CDR1 reads SGDLS; CDR2 reads YYNGEE. This CDR3 spans 14 amino acids. CDR3 protein: CASSPVGRDYGYTF. The CDR3, as DNA: TGTGCCAGCAGCCCCGTAGGTCGGGACTATGGCTACACCTTC.

The chain joins TRBV7-8 to TRBJ1-5, with 7 bases matching TRBD1. The CDR3 length is 15 residues. The V gene end was trimmed by 4 bases and the J gene end by 5 bases; junction bases not matched to a gene: 8. Germline loops: CDR1 SGHVS, CDR2 FQNEAQ. CDR3 nucleotide sequence: TGTGCCAGCAGCTCGGGGGACAGTCTATATCAGCCCCAGCATTTT. As protein: CASSSGDSLYQPQHF.

The V call is TRBV7-3, the J call TRBJ2-3, with a possible D match to TRBD1 (6 bases). Germline V CDR1 and CDR2: SGHTA, FQGTGA. This CDR3 is 14 amino acids long. The V end was cut by 6 bases, the J end by 4 bases, with 14 bases between. The CDR3 nucleotides are TGTGCCAGCAGTGCGTCAGGGGAATCAGATACGCAGTATTTT. It encodes CASSASGESDTQYF.

V gene TRBV7-9 combines with J gene TRBJ2-7, with D perhaps matching TRBD1 or TRBD2 (5 bases each). Germline V lookup: CDR1 SEHNR, CDR2 FQNEAQ (reference sequence). The CDR3 has 15 amino acids. Trimming pared 5 bases from V and 3 bases from J, leaving 17 bases between. In DNA form, the CDR3 reads TGTGCCAGCAGCAGCACCGGGACGGATGTCTACGAGCAGTACTTC. It codes for CASSSTGTDVYEQYF.